Sequencing of this T cell receptor (beta chain) was carried out in a study of control samples from healthy donors and cancer patients. Assay: immunoSEQ multiplex PCR; the TCRdb copy retains only in-frame clones and omits some. The sample consists of some 51,000 clones, 95% to 96% of them appearing once. The CDR3 runs 15 residues. CDR1 SGHTS and CDR2 YDEGEE come from the germline V gene. V was pared by 6 bases and J by 3 bases, with 10 bases of the junction left unmatched. Sequenced sample: blood. This TCR derives from a woman between 18 and 30 years old in good health. This chain joins TRBV5-8 and TRBJ1-1; 8 bases map to TRBD1. CDR3 protein: CASKRTGLGDTEAFF. The CDR3 region has the DNA TGTGCCAGCAAGAGGACAGGGCTGGGGGACACTGAAGCTTTCTTT.